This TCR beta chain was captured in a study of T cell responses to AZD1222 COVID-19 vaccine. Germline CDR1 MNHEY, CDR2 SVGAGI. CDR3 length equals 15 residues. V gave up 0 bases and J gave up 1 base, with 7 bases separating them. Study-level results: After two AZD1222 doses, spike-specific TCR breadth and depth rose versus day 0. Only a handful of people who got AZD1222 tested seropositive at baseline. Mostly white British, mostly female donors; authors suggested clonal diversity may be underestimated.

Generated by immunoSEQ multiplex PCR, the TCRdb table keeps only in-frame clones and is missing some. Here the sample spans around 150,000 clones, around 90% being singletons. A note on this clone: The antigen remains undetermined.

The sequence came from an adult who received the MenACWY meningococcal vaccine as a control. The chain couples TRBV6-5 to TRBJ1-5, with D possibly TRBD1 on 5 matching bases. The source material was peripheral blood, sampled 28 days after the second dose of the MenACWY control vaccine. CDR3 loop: CASSYSRQSNQPQHF. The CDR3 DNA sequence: TGTGCCAGCAGTTACTCGAGACAGAGCAATCAGCCCCAGCATTTT.